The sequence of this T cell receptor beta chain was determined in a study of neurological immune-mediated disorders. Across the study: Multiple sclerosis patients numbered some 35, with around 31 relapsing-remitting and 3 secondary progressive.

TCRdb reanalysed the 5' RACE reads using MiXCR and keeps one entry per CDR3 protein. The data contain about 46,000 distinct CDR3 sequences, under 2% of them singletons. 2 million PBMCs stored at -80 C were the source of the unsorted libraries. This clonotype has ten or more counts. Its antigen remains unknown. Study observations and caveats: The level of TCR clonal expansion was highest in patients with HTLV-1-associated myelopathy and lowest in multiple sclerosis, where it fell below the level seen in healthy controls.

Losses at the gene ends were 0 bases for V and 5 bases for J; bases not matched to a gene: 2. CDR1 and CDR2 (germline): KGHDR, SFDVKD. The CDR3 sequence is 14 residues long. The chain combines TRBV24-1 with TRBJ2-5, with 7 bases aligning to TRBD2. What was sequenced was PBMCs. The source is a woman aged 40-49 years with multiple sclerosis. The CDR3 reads CATSDLLRGETQYF. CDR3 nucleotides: TGTGCCACCAGTGATTTGTTGCGGGGGGAGACCCAGTACTTC.